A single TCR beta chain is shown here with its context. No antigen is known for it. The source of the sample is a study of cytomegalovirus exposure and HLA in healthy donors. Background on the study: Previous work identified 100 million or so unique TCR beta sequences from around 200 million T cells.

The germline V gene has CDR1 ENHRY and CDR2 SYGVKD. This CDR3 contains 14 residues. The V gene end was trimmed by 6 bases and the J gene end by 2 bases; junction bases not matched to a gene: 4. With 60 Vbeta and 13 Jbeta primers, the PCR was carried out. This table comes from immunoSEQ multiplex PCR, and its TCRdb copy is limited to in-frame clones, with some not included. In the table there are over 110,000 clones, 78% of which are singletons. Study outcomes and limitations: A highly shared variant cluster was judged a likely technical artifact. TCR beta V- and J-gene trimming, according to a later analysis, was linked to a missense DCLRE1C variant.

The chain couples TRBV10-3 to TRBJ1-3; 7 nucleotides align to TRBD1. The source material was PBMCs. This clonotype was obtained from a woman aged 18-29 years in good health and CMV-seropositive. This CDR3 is CAISYGTAGNTIYF. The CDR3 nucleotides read TGTGCCATCAGCTATGGGACAGCTGGAAACACCATATATTTT.